The next 20 T cell receptor beta chains were all read from a single sample in a study of cytomegalovirus exposure and HLA in healthy donors. PCR primers comprised 60 Vbeta and 13 Jbeta primers. The assay was immunoSEQ multiplex PCR, and TCRdb's table has in-frame clones only and misses some. Among some 200,000 clones listed, less than 85% were seen once. Sequencing was performed on PBMCs. The receptors stem from a girl aged 2-10 years in good health and CMV-seronegative.

This chain uses TRBV6-6 with TRBJ2-2, with D uncertain. Germline V gene data show CDR1 as MNHNY and CDR2 as SVGAGI (reference sequence). This CDR3 is 14 amino acids long. Trimming took off 0 bases at V and 3 bases at J, with 5 bases between the two ends. The CDR3 sequence is CASSYSSDTGELFF. The CDR3 nucleotides read TGTGCCAGCAGTTACTCGTCAGACACCGGGGAGCTGTTTTTT.

The chain couples TRBV16 to TRBJ2-3, with 7 bases lining up with TRBD1. CDR3 length: 17 residues. V trimming: 0 bases; J trimming: 4 bases; junction bases outside the gene matches: 10. Germline V gene sequence: CDR1 KGHSY, CDR2 FQNENV. CDR3: CASSQSILKTGSDTQYF. CDR3 sequence (DNA): TGTGCCAGCAGCCAATCGATTCTTAAGACAGGGTCAGATACGCAGTATTTT. Based on the CDR3 plus reference TRBV16 and TRBJ2-3, the full variable domain is GEEVAQTPKHLVRGEGQKAKLYCAPIKGHSYVFWYQQVLKNEFKFLISFQNENVFDETGMPKERFSAKCLPNSPCSLEIQATKLEDSAVYFCASSQSILKTGSDTQYFGPGTRLTVL.

This clone was seen only a few times. The J gene is TRBJ2-7, the V gene TRBV6-1; 10 bases agree with TRBD2. This CDR3 is built from 14 residues. V lost 10 bases and J lost 5; bases outside the gene matches: 11. The germline CDR1 and CDR2 sequences are MNHNS and SASEGT. The DNA for the CDR3 is TGTGCCACGACCATTAGCGGGGGGCCCAACGAGCAGTACTTC. Amino acids: CATTISGGPNEQYF.

This clone came up a few times. DNA for the CDR3: TGCGCCAGCAGTGAGGGCGGGAGAAGCTCCTACGAGCAGTACTTC. Protein product: CASSEGGRSSYEQYF. The J gene is TRBJ2-7, the V gene TRBV10-1; 7 bases agree with TRBD2. CDR3 length equals 15 residues. Trimming took 2 bases from V and 0 from J; bases not matched to a gene: 4. Germline V CDR1 and CDR2: WNHNN, SYGVQD (reference sequence).

V usage is TRBV5-1 and J usage is TRBJ1-4; 7 bases line up with TRBD1. The CDR3 is made up of 14 amino acids. The ends lost 3 bases at V and 7 bases at J; junction bases unmatched: 6. The germline CDR1 and CDR2 sequences are SGHRS and YFSETQ. The CDR3 sequence is CASSSKGAGEKLFF. Here the CDR3 DNA reads TGCGCCAGCAGCTCTAAGGGGGCTGGTGAAAAACTGTTTTTT.

This clone has only a few counts. The chain has TRBV5-1 and TRBJ2-1; 9 nucleotides agree with TRBD2. The germline V gene encodes CDR1 SGHRS and CDR2 YFSETQ. This CDR3 has 14 amino acids. After removal of 3 bases from V and 4 bases from J, the junction contained 2 bases not matched to a gene. The DNA for the CDR3 is TGCGCCAGCAGCTCGACTAGCGGATACAATGAGCAGTTCTTC. Amino acid sequence: CASSSTSGYNEQFF. Together with reference TRBV5-1 and TRBJ2-1, the CDR3 gives the full variable domain: KAGVTQTPRYLIKTRGQQVTLSCSPISGHRSVSWYQQTPGQGLQFLFEYFSETQRNKGNFPGRFSGRQFSNSRSEMNVSTLELGDSALYLCASSSTSGYNEQFFGPGTRLTVL.

The chain couples TRBV5-1 to TRBJ1-1; TRBD1 agrees at 8 bases. This CDR3 has 15 residues. With V trimmed by 5 bases and J by 1 base, 7 bases remained unmatched. CDR1 SGHRS and CDR2 YFSETQ come from the germline V gene. In DNA, the CDR3 is TGCGCCAGCAGGGACAGGGTAGAACCGAACACTGAAGCTTTCTTT. As protein: CASRDRVEPNTEAFF. The complete variable domain, with remaining parts taken from reference TRBV5-1 and TRBJ1-1, reads KAGVTQTPRYLIKTRGQQVTLSCSPISGHRSVSWYQQTPGQGLQFLFEYFSETQRNKGNFPGRFSGRQFSNSRSEMNVSTLELGDSALYLCASRDRVEPNTEAFFGQGTRLTVV.

The genes are TRBV19 and TRBJ1-5; tentatively, D is TRBD1 (5 bases). The V gene's germline CDR1 is LNHDA and CDR2 SQIVND (reference sequence). V dropped 3 bases and J dropped 2 bases, with 11 bases sitting between them. The CDR3 runs 15 residues. The DNA of the CDR3 is TGTGCCAGTAGTATCCAGGGCCTTGGCAATCAGCCCCAGCATTTT. Its protein is CASSIQGLGNQPQHF.

In this sample, this clone turned up a few times. This chain connects TRBV7-9 to TRBJ2-7; 7 bases fit TRBD2. The CDR3 is 16 residues long. From germline, CDR1 is SEHNR and CDR2 FQNEAQ (reference sequence). Germline trimming cut 4 bases from V and 1 base from J; bases unmatched to any gene: 10. The DNA for the CDR3 is TGTGCCAGCAGCTGGGAAGTGGCTAGCGGATCCTACGAGCAGTACTTC. Protein product: CASSWEVASGSYEQYF.

The chain has TRBV6-1 and TRBJ2-1, with TRBD1 identical over 8 bases. Looked up from germline, CDR1 is MNHNS and CDR2 is SASEGT. CDR3 length: 17 amino acids. V lost 2 bases and J lost 6; bases outside the gene matches: 12. This CDR3 reads CASSEPGTGLLSNEQFF. In DNA, the CDR3 is TGTGCCAGCAGTGAACCAGGGACAGGTCTTTTAAGCAATGAGCAGTTCTTC.

This chain joins TRBV18 and TRBJ1-4; no clear D gene. The CDR3 is 14 amino acids. Trimming pared 5 bases from V and 6 bases from J, leaving 13 bases between. CDR1 is KGHSH and CDR2 is LQKENI in the germline V gene. The CDR3 protein is CASSFQTQDEKLFF. CDR3 nucleotide sequence: TGTGCCAGCTCATTCCAGACACAAGATGAAAAACTGTTTTTT. The full variable domain, its missing parts supplied by reference TRBV18 and TRBJ1-4, is NAGVMQNPRHLVRRRGQEARLRCSPMKGHSHVYWYRQLPEEGLKFMVYLQKENIIDESGMPKERFSAEFPKEGPSILRIQQVVRGDSAAYFCASSFQTQDEKLFFGSGTQLSVL.

V and J are TRBV5-1 and TRBJ2-7, with D perhaps TRBD2 (7 bases). V lost 4 bases and J lost 3, with 20 bases in between. CDR3 length equals 16 residues. The germline V gene has CDR1 SGHRS and CDR2 YFSETQ. In DNA form, the CDR3 reads TGCGCCAGCAGCACCGGGGGCGGGGGTAACAACTACGAGCAGTACTTC. Translation gives CASSTGGGGNNYEQYF.

This chain connects TRBV2 to TRBJ2-7; D uncertain. The length of the CDR3 is 13 residues. Germline V CDR1 and CDR2: SNHLY, FYNNEI. Trimming took 4 bases from V and 6 from J, leaving 13 bases between them. The CDR3 DNA reads TGTGCCAGCAGTGCCCAGATCTCGTCCGAGCAGTACTTC. Amino acid sequence: CASSAQISSEQYF.

The chain couples TRBV5-4 to TRBJ2-1; 7 positions match TRBD1. Germline loops: CDR1 SGHNT, CDR2 YYREEE (reference sequence). The CDR3 runs to 15 residues. V trimming: 4 bases; J trimming: 3 bases; junction bases outside the gene matches: 7. The CDR3 DNA reads TGTGCCAGCAGCCTCTTTGACAGGGACTACAATGAGCAGTTCTTC. Translation: CASSLFDRDYNEQFF.

This rearrangement joins TRBV4-2 to TRBJ2-7, with D perhaps matching TRBD2 (5 bases). Trimming stripped 0 bases from V and 2 bases from J, with 8 bases between. Germline values: CDR1 LGHNA, CDR2 YNFKEQ. The CDR3 spans 14 residues. CDR3: CASSQDSAAYEQYF. The DNA of the CDR3 is TGTGCCAGCAGCCAAGATTCAGCGGCCTACGAGCAGTACTTC.

The genes are TRBV5-1 and TRBJ2-7, with 9 bases matching TRBD2. Germline lookup yields CDR1 SGHRS and CDR2 YFSETQ. V was clipped by 2 bases and J by 1 base; unmatched bases: 7. CDR3 length: 16 residues. CDR3 nucleotide sequence: TGCGCCAGCAGCTTTGGTGGGCTAGCGGGGTCCTACGAGCAGTACTTC. Translation: CASSFGGLAGSYEQYF.

The V gene is TRBV6-6, the J gene TRBJ1-5; D is uncertain. Germline V CDR1 and CDR2: MNHNY, SVGAGI (reference sequence). Trimming removed 2 bases at V and 9 bases at J, with 8 bases between. CDR3 length equals 12 residues. The CDR3 region has the DNA TGTGCCAGCAGTTACCCGGGTTTGCCCCAGCATTTT. This translates into CASSYPGLPQHF.

The chain joins TRBV10-3 to TRBJ1-1, with D hard to call. CDR1 ENHRY and CDR2 SYGVKD come from the germline V gene. CDR3 length equals 13 residues. Trimming left V 10 bases short and J 5 bases short, with 17 bases between. DNA for the CDR3: TGTGCCACCCAGTCGGGAACGGGTACTGAAGCTTTCTTT. Encoded protein: CATQSGTGTEAFF.

The J gene is TRBJ2-3, the V gene TRBV29-1; 8 bases match TRBD1. This CDR3 is 14 amino acids long. Germline lookup yields CDR1 SQVTM and CDR2 ANQGSEA. V lost 5 bases to trimming and J lost 1 base; unmatched junction nucleotides: 5. The CDR3 is CSVPQGARTDTQYF. CDR3 sequence (DNA): TGCAGCGTTCCGCAGGGGGCCCGCACAGATACGCAGTATTTT.

The J gene is TRBJ1-3, the V gene TRBV19, with 7 bases that match TRBD1. The CDR3 has 20 amino acids. The V segment lost 6 bases and the J segment 0 bases; nucleotides outside the gene matches: 20. Germline V gene sequence: CDR1 LNHDA, CDR2 SQIVND (reference sequence). CDR3 bases: TGTGCCAGTAGGCGAGCCGGGACAGCTGAACCCCGCTTCTCTGGAAACACCATATATTTT. This sequence encodes CASRRAGTAEPRFSGNTIYF.